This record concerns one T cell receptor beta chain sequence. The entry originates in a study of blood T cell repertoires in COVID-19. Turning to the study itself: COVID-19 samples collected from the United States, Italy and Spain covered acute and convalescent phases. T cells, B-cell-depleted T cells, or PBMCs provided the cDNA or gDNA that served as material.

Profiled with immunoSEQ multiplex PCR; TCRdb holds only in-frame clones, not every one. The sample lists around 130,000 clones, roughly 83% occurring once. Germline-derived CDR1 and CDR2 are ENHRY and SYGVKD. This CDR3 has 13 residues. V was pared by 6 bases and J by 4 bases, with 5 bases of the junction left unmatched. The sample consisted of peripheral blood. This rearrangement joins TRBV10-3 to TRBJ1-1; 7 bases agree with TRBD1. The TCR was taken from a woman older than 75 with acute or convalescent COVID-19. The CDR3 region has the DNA TGTGCCATCAGCAAGACAGGGAGCACTGAAGCTTTCTTT. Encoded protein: CAISKTGSTEAFF.